The 10 T cell receptor beta chains reported below all come from one sample, sequenced in a study of neurological immune-mediated disorders. TCRdb re-derived calls from the 5' RACE reads in MiXCR, one entry per CDR3 protein. Counted here are 16,000 or so distinct CDR3 sequences, roughly 9% occurring once; the ten biggest clones make up around 40%. Sequencing input: CD8+ T cells from blood. The receptors stem from a man aged 50-59 years in good health.

This clonotype was observed many times. The chain couples TRBV12-3 or TRBV12-4 to TRBJ2-2; possible D gene TRBD1, 5 bases. The CDR3 totals 16 residues. The V gene lost 1 base and the J gene lost 1 base, with 10 bases spanning the gap. The CDR3 reads CASSLDLGLNTGELFF. DNA for the CDR3: TGTGCCAGCAGTTTAGATTTGGGGCTGAACACCGGGGAGCTGTTTTTT.

This clonotype was detected many times. This chain uses TRBV7-9 with TRBJ1-4; 10 bases are a match to TRBD1. Germline V gene lookup returns CDR1 SEHNR and CDR2 FQNEAQ (reference sequence). V lost 5 bases to trimming and J lost 0 bases; unmatched junction nucleotides: 3. The CDR3 is 16 amino acids. The CDR3 sequence: CASSKGQGATNEKLFF. In nucleotides, the CDR3 is TGTGCCAGCAGCAAAGGACAGGGGGCAACTAATGAAAAACTGTTTTTT.

This clonotype was recorded at least ten times. This chain connects TRBV10-3 to TRBJ2-3, with a tentative D call TRBD1 (6 bases). This CDR3 has 16 residues. The V and J ends lost 4 bases and 2 bases respectively, with 16 bases between them. Germline CDR1 is ENHRY and CDR2 is SYGVKD. As DNA, the CDR3 is TGTGCCATCAGTGCGGGGACACACCTTTCCACAGATACGCAGTATTTT. This gives the protein CAISAGTHLSTDTQYF.

This clonotype occurred many times. The chain carries TRBV7-9 and TRBJ2-7; weak D call: TRBD1 (6 bases). This CDR3 is built from 15 residues. V lost 7 bases, J lost 4 bases, and 20 bases lay in between. CDR1 SEHNR and CDR2 FQNEAQ come from the germline V gene (reference sequence). The CDR3 DNA reads as TGTGCCAGCAACTATCTTCCCGACAGGCCATACGAGCAGTACTTC. It specifies CASNYLPDRPYEQYF.

This clonotype was observed many times. V and J are TRBV9 and TRBJ2-5; D is unclear. This CDR3 is built from 15 residues. The germline gives CDR1 SGDLS, CDR2 YYNGEE. Deletions cut 2 bases from V and 1 base from J, with 12 bases between. The DNA for the CDR3 is TGTGCCAGCAGCGTTCTTTGGGGAAGCCAAGAGACCCAGTACTTC. Translation gives CASSVLWGSQETQYF.

This clonotype has ten or more counts. This chain joins TRBV6-5 and TRBJ2-2, with 10 bases aligning to TRBD2. This CDR3 has 17 amino acids. Germline V gene sequence: CDR1 MNHEY, CDR2 SVGAGI. J was trimmed by 4 bases and V by 0 bases; bases with no gene match: 5. The CDR3 DNA follows: TGTGCCAGCAGTTACTCAGCGGGAGGGCCGGTCACCGGGGAGCTGTTTTTT. This translates into CASSYSAGGPVTGELFF.

The V gene is TRBV20-1, the J gene TRBJ2-5; 11 nucleotides line up with TRBD1. Germline CDR1 reads DFQATT; CDR2 reads SNEGSKA (reference sequence). J was trimmed by 5 bases and V by 5 bases; bases with no gene match: 7. The length of the CDR3 is 14 residues. The CDR3 loop is CSAGDRGLVETQYF. CDR3 nucleotides: TGCAGTGCTGGGGACAGGGGGTTGGTGGAGACCCAGTACTTC.

This clonotype was seen many times. The chain uses TRBV5-5 and TRBJ2-1; 12 bases agree with TRBD2. Germline loops: CDR1 SGHKS, CDR2 YYEKEE (reference sequence). The trim removed 7 bases at V and 8 bases at J, leaving 10 bases unmatched. This CDR3 comprises 15 residues. CDR3 bases: TGTGCCAGCGGGCTCCTAGCGGGAGGGCCATATGAGCAGTTCTTC. Amino acids: CASGLLAGGPYEQFF.

This clonotype was observed many times. The chain combines TRBV4-1 with TRBJ2-7, with a possible D match to TRBD2 (5 bases). V was cut by 2 bases and J by 0 bases, with 17 bases left in between. This CDR3 contains 17 residues. The germline CDR1 and CDR2 sequences are MGHRA and YSYEKL. As DNA, the CDR3 is TGCGCCAGCAGCCAAAACCCATCGCGGGCCATCTCCTACGAGCAGTACTTC. This codes for CASSQNPSRAISYEQYF.

This clonotype occurred many times. The chain combines TRBV6-6 with TRBJ1-1, with TRBD1 matching 10 bases. With 4 bases clipped from V and 4 bases from J, the junction kept 3 bases outside the gene matches. The germline V gene has CDR1 MNHNY and CDR2 SVGAGI (reference sequence). The CDR3 covers 14 residues. CDR3 in amino acids: CASSWTGGPTEAFF. As DNA, the CDR3 is TGTGCCAGCAGTTGGACAGGGGGGCCCACTGAAGCTTTCTTT.